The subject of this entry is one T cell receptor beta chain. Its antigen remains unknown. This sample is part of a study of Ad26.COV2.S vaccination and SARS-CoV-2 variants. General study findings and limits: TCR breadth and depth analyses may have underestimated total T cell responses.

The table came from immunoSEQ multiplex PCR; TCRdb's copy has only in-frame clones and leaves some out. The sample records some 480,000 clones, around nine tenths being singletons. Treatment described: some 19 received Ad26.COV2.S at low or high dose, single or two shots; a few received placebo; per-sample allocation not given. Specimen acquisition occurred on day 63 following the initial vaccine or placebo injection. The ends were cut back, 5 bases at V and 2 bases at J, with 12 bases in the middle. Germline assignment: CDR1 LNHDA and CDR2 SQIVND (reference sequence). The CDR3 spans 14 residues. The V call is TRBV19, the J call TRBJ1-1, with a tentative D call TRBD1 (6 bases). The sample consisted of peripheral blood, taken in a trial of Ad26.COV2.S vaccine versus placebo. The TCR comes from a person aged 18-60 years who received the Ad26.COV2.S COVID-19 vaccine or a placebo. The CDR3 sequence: CASSLTGYNTEAFF. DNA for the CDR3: TGTGCCAGTAGTCTAACAGGGTATAACACTGAAGCTTTCTTT.